Following are 14 T cell receptor beta chains from one sample sequenced in a study of PD-L1 blockade in urothelial cancer (dated by TCRdb to about 2017). The library was prepared using the immunoSEQ multiplex PCR assay. TCRdb re-hosts the immuneACCESS table, in-frame sequences only. Its copies lack some clones; in the studies checked, an unresolved V gene accounts for under half of them, and the cause for the rest is not known. The sample profile shows tens of thousands of clones; around four fifths of them were found once. The leading ten clones occupy 6.5% to 8.5% of the sample. The sample's time point label, in plain terms: pretreatment peripheral blood. The source material was PBMCs, sampled around atezolizumab (anti-PD-L1) treatment. The receptors originated from a man in his 60s with urothelial cancer.

V is TRBV5-1 and J is TRBJ2-2; D gene unclear. The V end was cut by 2 bases, the J end by 4 bases, with 9 bases between. Germline V gene data show CDR1 as SGHRS and CDR2 as YFSETQ. CDR3 length equals 14 residues. Here the CDR3 DNA reads TGCGCCAGCAGCTTACGGAGTGGCACCGGGGAGCTGTTTTTT. It is translated as CASSLRSGTGELFF. The entire variable domain, with the rest obtained from reference TRBV5-1 and TRBJ2-2, is as follows: KAGVTQTPRYLIKTRGQQVTLSCSPISGHRSVSWYQQTPGQGLQFLFEYFSETQRNKGNFPGRFSGRQFSNSRSEMNVSTLELGDSALYLCASSLRSGTGELFFGEGSRLTVL.

J is TRBJ2-1 and V is TRBV18; TRBD2 aligns across 10 bases. The germline V gene encodes CDR1 KGHSH and CDR2 LQKENI. Trimming cost V 6 bases and J 10 bases; bases outside gene matches: 27. This CDR3 comprises 20 residues. The CDR3 coding sequence is TGTGCCAGCTCGCCCGCGCGGTTAGCGGGGGGCCTTACCTCAATTGAGGAGCAGTTCTTC. Amino acids: CASSPARLAGGLTSIEEQFF.

The genes are TRBV27 and TRBJ2-5; D might be TRBD2 (6 bases). The CDR3 has 14 residues. Germline loops: CDR1 MNHEY, CDR2 SMNVEV (reference sequence). V lost 3 bases and J 5 bases, leaving 13 bases between the germline ends. The CDR3 nucleotides are TGTGCCAGCAGTTTCTCCCGCGGGGCGGAGACCCAGTACTTC. Its translation is CASSFSRGAETQYF.

The V call is TRBV6-5, the J call TRBJ2-1; 7 bases align to TRBD1. J lost 6 bases, V lost 4 bases, and 9 bases had no gene match. The germline CDR1 and CDR2 sequences are MNHEY and SVGAGI. The CDR3 contains 15 residues. CDR3 DNA: TGTGCCAGCAGTTTCGCATTGACAGGGCTCAATGAGCAGTTCTTC. The encoded protein is CASSFALTGLNEQFF.

This chain connects TRBV5-5 to TRBJ1-5; TRBD1 matches at 11 bases. Germline V gives CDR1 SGHKS, CDR2 YYEKEE (reference sequence). The CDR3 length is 16 residues. V was clipped by 4 bases and J by 4 bases; unmatched bases: 7. CDR3 amino acids: CASSIGTGGLNQPQHF. The DNA of the CDR3 is TGTGCCAGCAGCATCGGGACAGGGGGTTTAAATCAGCCCCAGCATTTT.

In its sample, this clone was seen once. Other DNA sequences in the same sample also yield this CDR3. The chain couples TRBV9 to TRBJ2-7; TRBD2 matches 10 bases. Per the germline V gene, CDR1 is SGDLS and CDR2 is YYNGEE. Unmatched junction bases numbered 7, after V lost 4 bases and J lost 3 bases. The CDR3 loop spans 15 amino acids. CDR3 in DNA: TGTGCCAGCAGCCCGCGAGCGGGGGGGCTCTACGAGCAGTACTTC. It is translated as CASSPRAGGLYEQYF.

The chain carries TRBV6-1 and TRBJ2-1; TRBD1 is a possible D gene (5 bases). V was cut by 3 bases and J by 7 bases, with 16 bases left in between. The CDR3 length is 15 residues. CDR1 and CDR2 (germline): MNHNS, SASEGT. The CDR3 here is CASSDYQGMRNEQFF. CDR3 in DNA: TGTGCCAGCAGTGACTATCAGGGAATGAGGAATGAGCAGTTCTTC.

The chain is built from TRBV9 and TRBJ2-3, with 11 bases matching TRBD2. The V segment lost 5 bases and the J segment 1 base; nucleotides outside the gene matches: 6. Germline V CDR1 and CDR2: SGDLS, YYNGEE. The CDR3 runs 16 residues. This chain's CDR3 is CASREGLAGGTDTQYF. DNA for the CDR3: TGTGCCAGCAGAGAAGGACTAGCGGGCGGCACAGATACGCAGTATTTT.

V and J are TRBV6-1 and TRBJ1-4, with 7 bases lining up with TRBD1. V lost 5 bases, J lost 8 bases, and 8 bases stayed unmatched. From germline, CDR1 is MNHNS and CDR2 SASEGT. This CDR3 has 14 residues. Written as DNA, the CDR3 is TGTGCCAGCAGTACGGGACAGTATGGAGAAAAACTGTTTTTT. Protein sequence: CASSTGQYGEKLFF.

The chain employs TRBV19 and TRBJ2-1; 11 nucleotides match TRBD2. The V gene's germline CDR1 is LNHDA and CDR2 SQIVND (reference sequence). The CDR3 has 16 amino acids. The V gene end was trimmed by 6 bases and the J gene end by 2 bases; junction bases not matched to a gene: 6. DNA of the CDR3: TGTGCCAGTAGGCCGACTAGCGGGGATCCCTACAATGAGCAGTTCTTC. Its protein product is CASRPTSGDPYNEQFF.

This clone occurred a few times. The chain uses TRBV28 and TRBJ2-7, with D tentatively TRBD1 (5 bases). The CDR3 is 11 amino acids. Germline CDR1 and CDR2: MDHEN and SYDVKM. V shed 7 bases and J shed 9 bases, with 13 bases lying between them. Here the CDR3 reads CASTHGRAQYF. CDR3 DNA sequence: TGTGCCAGCACCCACGGCAGGGCGCAGTACTTC. The complete variable domain, with remaining parts taken from reference TRBV28 and TRBJ2-7, reads DVKVTQSSRYLVKRTGEKVFLECVQDMDHENMFWYRQDPGLGLRLIYFSYDVKMKEKGDIPEGYSVSREKKERFSLILESASTNQTSMYLCASTHGRAQYFGPGTRLTVT.

This rearrangement joins TRBV5-8 to TRBJ2-7; 11 nucleotides agree with TRBD1. CDR1 is SGHTS and CDR2 is YDEGEE in the germline V gene. The CDR3 consists of 15 residues. After removal of 2 bases from V and 9 bases from J, the junction contained 10 bases not matched to a gene. As DNA, the CDR3 is TGTGCCAGCAGCTTTCGTCACGGACAGGGGGCGGTGCAGTACTTC. Translated, it gives CASSFRHGQGAVQYF.

The genes are TRBV5-5 and TRBJ1-3; D is undetermined. This CDR3 region has 16 residues. CDR1 SGHKS and CDR2 YYEKEE come from the germline V gene (reference sequence). V was trimmed by 4 bases and J by 0 bases, leaving 14 bases between them. CDR3 region: CASSLPRGISGNTIYF. DNA for the CDR3: TGTGCCAGCAGCCTTCCCCGAGGCATCTCTGGAAACACCATATATTTT.

This clone has a single count. The chain employs TRBV27 and TRBJ1-5; 10 bases are shared with TRBD1. V lost 4 bases and J lost 6; bases outside the gene matches: 0. Germline CDR1 and CDR2: MNHEY and SMNVEV (reference sequence). The CDR3 contains 13 residues. The CDR3: CASSWDRGQPQHF. DNA for the CDR3: TGTGCCAGCAGTTGGGACAGGGGTCAGCCCCAGCATTTT.